This T cell receptor (beta chain) is drawn from a study of cytomegalovirus exposure and HLA in healthy donors (TCRdb year 2017). Background on the whole study: In an earlier analysis of under 750 of the donors, 276 Gb of sequence data and 120 million or so unique TCR beta sequences from about 190 million T cells were reported. Among the roughly 370 genotyped donors, more than 70% belonged to the genetic ancestry cluster associated with self-reported Caucasian donors. About 300 gigabases of sequencing data and approximately 85 million unique TCR sequences were included in an early release covering about 620 HLA-typed donors. The study aimed to test whether signatures of past pathogen exposure could be identified by cataloging public T cell receptors. In an earlier analysis of over 550 of the donors, high-throughput TCR beta sequencing was used to judge whether each TCR beta V gene segment behaved as functional or pseudogenic. Across about 370 genotyped donors of the cohort, an average of about 220,000 unique TCR beta nucleotide sequences per donor were sequenced, and about a sixth of those sequences were non-productive. Typing coverage differed by locus: A, B, C, DRB1 and DQB1 were typed in roughly 620-640 donors, DQA1 in approximately 520, DPA1 in around 610, and DPB1 in around 440. The study profiled the T cell repertoires of hundreds of subjects by immunosequencing and related them to cytomegalovirus serostatus. The study combined high-throughput TCR immunosequencing, statistical association of individual TCRs with disease status, and machine learning to predict cytomegalovirus infection status. In addition to the first cohort of roughly 700 subjects, a separate validation cohort of 120 different subjects was used. A later analysis re-examined previously published TCR beta repertoires from 600 to 700 donors and added high-resolution HLA genotyping to investigate patterns of TCR occurrence. Rather than drawing on any new phenotypic data, the later analysis identified candidate immune exposures from TCR beta sequences and the way those sequences occurred across donors. HLA typing included class I and class II loci at four-digit resolution. Roughly 5 DR-DQ haplotypes were handled as single units for association and clustering because linkage in the cohort was strong. A later genetic analysis took genome-wide SNP genotypes for about three fifths of the 666 donors and used that subset as a discovery cohort. All discovery cohort repertoires had been generated on a single sequencing platform. Donor age, sex, ethnicity and CMV serostatus were collected together with the repertoire data.

In total, 666 healthy bone marrow donors made up the cohort. Cohort members were all nominally healthy when sampled, although unrecorded immune exposures were likely present. Of the 690 or so cohort members, nearly 300 had a positive CMV serostatus and 352 had a negative one, while no CMV serostatus was recorded for the donor. A peripheral blood sample was collected from each donor, and TCR beta sequencing was performed on peripheral blood mononuclear cells. The Qiagen DNeasy Blood Extraction Kit was used to extract genomic DNA from the blood cell samples. What the work shows at the level of the full study, not this receptor alone: Because some donors lacked HLA typing at each locus, the association tests relied only on the typed subset. In both the original and validation cohorts, the classifier was reported to diagnose cytomegalovirus status with high specificity and sensitivity. In a later genetic analysis, fewer N-insertions in productive TCRs were reported among donors in an Asian-associated ancestry cluster than the 666-donor mean. In the study, 150 to 200 TCR beta chains were listed as associated with cytomegalovirus. Correlated functional status among segregating V segments might reflect linkage disequilibrium, but an unknown experimental factor could not be ruled out. In an earlier analysis of fewer than 750 of the donors, most TCR beta V segments were observed in productive rearrangements about 87% or about 30% of the time, broadly matching IMGT annotations. A group of highly shared sequence variants was considered likely to be a technical artifact of the sequencing pipeline. Immune exposure information for the cohort was limited to CMV serostatus. In a later analysis, most CMV-associated TCR beta chains were found to appear HLA-restricted, with HLA associations seemingly driven largely by CMV exposure. A further reported finding was that TCR beta sequences accurately predicted the HLA-A and HLA-B alleles for most subjects in the first cohort. Because counts were too low, roughly 18 rarely observed V segments, including chromosome 9 orphons, were left out of the earlier analysis of approximately 580 of the donors. Strong co-occurrence of HLA alleles, especially DR and DQ, made assigning TCR associations to individual alleles difficult. Across donors, most TCR sequences were observed very rarely, whereas some public TCRs were present in many individuals. A later genetic analysis associated a missense DCLRE1C variant with V-gene and J-gene trimming of TCR beta chains, and an independent cohort replicated the association. The 87-base-pair reads could not distinguish some IMGT-functional V segments, including TRBV6-2 and TRBV6-3, so those segments were excluded. The authors suggested that the approach could potentially be extended to other disease states and immunological phenotypes. In a later analysis, several top co-occurrence clusters were reported to appear linked to parvovirus B19, influenza, CMV and Epstein-Barr virus. In a later analysis, HLA-associated TCR beta chains were found to be more clonally expanded and to have lower generation probabilities than equally common non-associated chains. The cohort was sequenced for TCR beta chains only, and without alpha or paired-chain data the features that could be detected were limited. Three of the identified cytomegalovirus-associated TCR beta chains were confirmed in vitro to be specific for cytomegalovirus antigens. Presence/absence analyses assumed roughly uniform sequencing depth across donors, an assumption that may not hold. At a false discovery rate of 0.05, a later analysis linked around 15,000 TCR beta sequences to specific HLA alleles. In a later analysis, TCR association rates were found to vary across HLA loci, with the most associated TCRs seen for DRB1 alleles and the fewest for HLA-C alleles.

Receptors were amplified or captured by the immunoSEQ multiplex PCR assay. A mixture of 60 forward primers for TCR Vbeta segments and 13 reverse primers for TCR Jbeta segments was used in the multiplex PCR. The CDR3 region of rearranged TCR beta genes was amplified from genomic DNA by a multiplex PCR assay. The Illumina HiSeq System was used to sequence the amplified TCR beta libraries as 87-base-pair reads. Per the original workflow: Across the 700 or so repertoires, a later analysis counted 80 million or so unique TCR beta chains, about 10 million of which were shared by at least two donors. Raw reads were error-corrected and collapsed into unique sequences by a nearest-neighbor algorithm in which closely related sequences were merged to remove PCR and sequencing errors. Alignment of CDR3 sequences to IMGT reference sequences was used to assign V, D and J gene segments. For a sequence to be retained, a match of at least six nucleotides to both a V gene segment and a J gene segment was required. A rearrangement counted as productive if the CDR3 had no stop codons and remained in frame with V and J, and every other rearrangement counted as non-productive. CDR3 was defined according to IMGT convention as the region running from the second conserved V-encoded cysteine to the conserved J-encoded phenylalanine. Sequences without an unambiguous match to a single V gene segment were excluded from the earlier analysis of about 630 of the donors. An earlier analysis of several hundred of the donors classified V segments as functional when productive rearrangements were above 56.7% and as segregating when the standard deviation between donors was above 5%. A statistical classification framework was built to diagnose cytomegalovirus status from the catalog of TCR beta chain sequences. In a later analysis, TCR nucleotide sequences were compared against IMGT/GENE-DB human TR gene sequences so that V and J genes could be assigned. Using the TCRdist pipeline, a later analysis assigned CDR3 sequences along with most-parsimonious VDJ recombination scenarios. In a later analysis, each TCR beta chain was defined by its CDR3 amino acid sequence together with its V-gene family, and reads lacking a unique V-gene family were excluded. In a later analysis, around 650 highly shared, low-generation-probability nucleotide sequences were removed to address suspected cross-contamination and a sequencing artifact. In a later analysis, a clonal expansion index for each public chain was calculated from normalized within-repertoire ranks of inferred template counts. Generation probabilities in a later analysis came from a VDJ recombination model fitted to out-of-frame rearrangements, and those results were checked against IGoR. Hypergeometric tests were used in a later analysis to score TCR-TCR, TCR-HLA and TCR-CMV co-occurrence, with a repertoire-size bias correction applied to the TCR pairs. A later analysis estimated false discovery rates by permuting HLA or CMV assignments 20 times. In a later analysis, co-occurring TCRs were grouped using DBSCAN, and TCRdist sequence similarity was added for clustering within HLA-allele-positive subsets. Co-occurrence clustering excluded repertoires with fewer than 30,000 or more than 120,000 public chains, plus five with anomalous nucleotide sharing. Drawn from immuneACCESS, this table holds only the in-frame rearrangements with V and J called that TCRdb kept. Clones are partly lost; checked studies trace under half to an unresolved V gene and leave the rest unexplained. D and trimming were read from the DNA, whereas the V and J calls and clone size are those reported in that table. The sample contains some 130,000 clones, around 80% of them found a single time. The biggest ten clones account for about 4.4% of the sample.

The germline V gene encodes CDR1 SNHLY and CDR2 FYNNEI. Relative to germline, V is missing 7 bases and J is missing 2 bases, with 5 bases of the junction outside any gene match. CDR3 length: 14 amino acids, cysteine to phenylalanine. The sequence is cut down to CDR3 DNA, 42 bases in frame from base 1. On this clone: This receptor's antigen is unknown. Within one base of it there is no much larger clone, and no base qualities were kept.

The chain uses TRBV2 and TRBJ2-7; a stretch of 10 junction bases matches TRBD2. The specimen was PBMCs. The TCR was taken from a man younger than 40 in good health. The nucleotides read TGTGCCAGCACCCGGACTAGCGGAGCCTACGAGCAGTACTTC. Translated, this is CASTRTSGAYEQYF.